What follows is one TCR beta chain and its context. This clone has a single count. Its recognized antigen is unknown. There are no base qualities to consult, and no much larger clone falls within one base. At one collaborating source in Seattle, patients were enrolled during active infection and were followed longitudinally through the course of disease. Whole blood was collected in K2EDTA tubes by collaborating institutions according to the institutions' own protocols. Collaborator samples were shipped for TCRbeta analysis as frozen whole blood, isolated PBMCs, or DNA extracted from either sample type. TCRbeta CDR3 regions were amplified from genomic DNA by means of the immunoSEQ Assay, a bias-controlled multiplex PCR. In the authors' own workflow: The number of nucleated cells in each sample was estimated from the amplification of reference gene primers within the assay. To quantify the absolute abundance of each unique TCRbeta CDR3 rearrangement, sequence reads were collapsed and filtered. For each sample, productive Simpson clonality was calculated by taking the square root of Simpson's diversity index across productive rearrangements. TCRdb obtained this table from immuneACCESS and retained in-frame rearrangements with V and J assigned. These tables miss some clones; where compared with another copy, unresolved V genes account for less than half of the shortfall, and the remainder is unexplained. V, J and clone size are taken as reported in that table, and D and trimming were inferred from the DNA itself. The sample table contains 15,000 or so clones; only one count was recorded for 85% to 90% of them. 25% to 40% of the sample lies in the top ten.

This record comes from a study of blood T cell repertoires in COVID-19 (dated by TCRdb to 2019 to 2021). About the full investigation: The collaborator samples originated in the United States, Italy and Spain and spanned the acute and convalescent phases of COVID-19. The prospective study material was composed of cDNA or gDNA derived from T cells, B-cell-depleted T cells, or PBMCs. Deeply sampled blood TCRbeta repertoires from subjects exposed to, actively infected with, or recovered from COVID-19 were included in the dataset. The repertoires were released in a freely available public database meant as a resource for research on the immune response to SARS-CoV-2. Samples were obtained from the ongoing ImmuneRACE study (first 160 participants) and from about 1,300 subjects provided by 6 global collaborators. A de-identified subject ID, COVID-19 status, age in years and sex were almost always included in the sample metadata. Where HLA class I and class II types were available, the types were taken from metadata supplied by the sample provider, not from assay-based typing.

The full study reports these points: Clinical and demographic metadata were provided uncurated, with the amount varying by source and participant.

V is reduced by 3 bases and J by 8 bases, leaving a spacing of 5 bases between them. The CDR3, from cysteine to phenylalanine, totals 12 residues. Of all the DNA, just the CDR3 is kept, 36 bases in frame from base 1. This TCR was recovered from a woman of 80 years or more with COVID-19, enrolled during active disease. Sequencing was performed on peripheral blood. This chain is built from TRBV12-3 or TRBV12-4 and TRBJ1-6; the D gene is not confidently resolved. The nucleotide sequence reads TGTGCCAGCAGTTTCCGTCATTCACCCCTCCACTTT. It specifies CASSFRHSPLHF.